The entry below describes one T cell receptor (beta chain). Its antigen is still unknown. Since no conserved phenylalanine or tryptophan closes the CDR3, a read error is the likely cause. Sorting was used to obtain naive CD8 T cells (CD8+CD4-CCR7+CD45RA+). This entry comes from a study of molecular identifiers for immune sequencing clone quantification. Study-level findings and limits: For effector cells, clones above 20 RNA copies held over 97% of molecules; for naive cells, under 1%. Researchers reportedly could pick up spiked Jurkat TCR RNA from one cell mixed into about a million naive cells.

Trimming cost V 5 bases and J 4 bases; bases outside gene matches: 11. The CDR3 loop spans 16 amino acids. Germline V CDR1 and CDR2: PRHDT, FYEKMQ (reference sequence). Bulk TCR library preparation followed previously described methods with listed TCR primers. TCRdb reprocessed the PCR reads via MiXCR and lists one record per CDR3 protein. In the table there are approximately 670,000 distinct CDR3 sequences, about 20% of which are singletons. Sequencing was carried out using naive CD8+ T cells from blood, with Jurkat cell RNA spiked in. Subset here: FACS-sorted CD8+CD4-CCR7+CD45RA+ naive T cells. The gene calls are TRBV13 and TRBJ2-1; 7 nucleotides agree with TRBD2. The origin of this receptor is a human donor in good health. Some libraries in this study had Jurkat cell RNA spiked in. CDR3 nucleotide sequence: TGTGCCAGCAGCCCCCAGGGAGCGGGGATTTACAATGAGCAGTTCCTC. It is translated as CASSPQGAGIYNEQFL.